Reported below is one T cell receptor (beta chain). The entry originates in a study of blood T cell repertoires in COVID-19. Study information: PBMCs, B-cell-depleted T cells, or T cells provided the cDNA or gDNA that made up the material.

Measured with immunoSEQ multiplex PCR; TCRdb has only the in-frame clones, and not every one. Among about 61,000 clones, 75% to 95% were seen once, and the ten largest hold over 7.5%. Germline V gives CDR1 SGHVS, CDR2 FQNEAQ. There are 13 residues in the CDR3. V was shortened by 0 bases and J by 3 bases, with 5 bases between the two germline ends. This sequence was found in a human donor in a cohort sampled during active COVID-19. The sequenced sample was peripheral blood. This rearrangement joins TRBV7-8 to TRBJ1-2; D unresolved. The CDR3 DNA is TGTGCCAGCAGCTTAGCGCGGCACTATGGCTACACCTTC. It yields the protein CASSLARHYGYTF.